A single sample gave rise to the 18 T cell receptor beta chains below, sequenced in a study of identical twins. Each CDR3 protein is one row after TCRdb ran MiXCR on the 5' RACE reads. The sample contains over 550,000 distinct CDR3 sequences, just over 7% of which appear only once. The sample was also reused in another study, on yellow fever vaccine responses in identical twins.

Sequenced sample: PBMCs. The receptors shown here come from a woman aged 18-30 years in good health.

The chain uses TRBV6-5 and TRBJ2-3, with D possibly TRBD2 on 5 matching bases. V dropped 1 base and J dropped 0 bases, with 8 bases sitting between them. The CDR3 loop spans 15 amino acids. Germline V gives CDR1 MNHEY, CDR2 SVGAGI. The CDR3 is CASSYWSGSTDTQYF. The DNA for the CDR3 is TGTGCCAGCAGTTACTGGAGCGGCAGCACAGATACGCAGTATTTT.

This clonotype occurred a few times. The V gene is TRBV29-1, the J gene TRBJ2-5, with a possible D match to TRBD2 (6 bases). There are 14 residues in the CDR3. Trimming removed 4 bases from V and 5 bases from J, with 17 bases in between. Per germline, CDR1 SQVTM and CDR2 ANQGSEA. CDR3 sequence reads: CSVGAGRITETQYF. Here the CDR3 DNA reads TGCAGCGTTGGTGCGGGGAGGATTACGGAGACCCAGTACTTC.

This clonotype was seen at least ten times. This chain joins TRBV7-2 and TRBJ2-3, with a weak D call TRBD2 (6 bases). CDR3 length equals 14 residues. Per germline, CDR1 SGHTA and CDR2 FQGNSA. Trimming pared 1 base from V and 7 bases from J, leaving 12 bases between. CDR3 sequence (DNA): TGTGCCAGCAGCTTAGAGACTAGAATTCATACGCAGTATTTT. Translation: CASSLETRIHTQYF.

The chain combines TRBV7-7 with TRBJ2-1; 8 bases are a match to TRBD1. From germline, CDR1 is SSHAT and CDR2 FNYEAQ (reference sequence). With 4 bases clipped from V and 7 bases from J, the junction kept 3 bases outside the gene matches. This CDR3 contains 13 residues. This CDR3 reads CASSSWTGNEQFF. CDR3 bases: TGTGCCAGCAGCTCCTGGACAGGGAATGAGCAGTTCTTC.

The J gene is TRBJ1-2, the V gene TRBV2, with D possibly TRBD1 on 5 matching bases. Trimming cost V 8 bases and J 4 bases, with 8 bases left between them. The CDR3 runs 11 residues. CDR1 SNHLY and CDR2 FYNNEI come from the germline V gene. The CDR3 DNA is TGTGCCAGCTGGGGCGTCTATGGCTACACCTTC. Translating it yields CASWGVYGYTF.

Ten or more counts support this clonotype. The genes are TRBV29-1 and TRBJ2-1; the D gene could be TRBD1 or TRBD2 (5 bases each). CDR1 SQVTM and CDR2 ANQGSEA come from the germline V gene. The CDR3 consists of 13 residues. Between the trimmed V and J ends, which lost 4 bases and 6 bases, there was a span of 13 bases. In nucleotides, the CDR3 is TGCAGCGTTGTTGGGGCAGGGACCAATGAGCAGTTCTTC. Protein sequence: CSVVGAGTNEQFF.

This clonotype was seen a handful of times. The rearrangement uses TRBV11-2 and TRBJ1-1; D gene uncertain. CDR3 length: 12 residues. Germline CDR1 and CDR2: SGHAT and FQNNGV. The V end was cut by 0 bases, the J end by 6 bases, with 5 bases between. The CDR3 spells CASSLESAEAFF. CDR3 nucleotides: TGTGCCAGCAGCTTAGAATCGGCTGAAGCTTTCTTT.

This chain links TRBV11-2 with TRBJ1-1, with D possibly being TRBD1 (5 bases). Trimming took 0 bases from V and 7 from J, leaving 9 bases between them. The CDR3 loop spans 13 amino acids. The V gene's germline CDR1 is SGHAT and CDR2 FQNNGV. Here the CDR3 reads CASSLDLGVEAFF. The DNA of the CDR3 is TGTGCCAGCAGCTTAGATCTGGGGGTTGAAGCTTTCTTT.

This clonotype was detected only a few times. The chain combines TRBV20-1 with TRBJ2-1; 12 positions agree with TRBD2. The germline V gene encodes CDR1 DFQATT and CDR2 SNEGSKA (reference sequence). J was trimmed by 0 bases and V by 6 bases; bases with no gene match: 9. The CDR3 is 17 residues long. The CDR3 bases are TGCAGTGCAACGTGGACTAGCGGGACAAGCTCCTACAATGAGCAGTTCTTC. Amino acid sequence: CSATWTSGTSSYNEQFF.

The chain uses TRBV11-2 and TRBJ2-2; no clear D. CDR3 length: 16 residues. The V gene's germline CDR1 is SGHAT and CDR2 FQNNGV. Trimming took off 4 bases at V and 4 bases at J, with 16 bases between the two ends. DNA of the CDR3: TGTGCCAGCAGCTCCTGGACCTCTGAACTCACCGGGGAGCTGTTTTTT. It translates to CASSSWTSELTGELFF.

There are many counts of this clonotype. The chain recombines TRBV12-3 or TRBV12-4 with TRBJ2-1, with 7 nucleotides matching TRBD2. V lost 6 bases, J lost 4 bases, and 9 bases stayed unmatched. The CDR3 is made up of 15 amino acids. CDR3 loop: CASSPEAGRYNEQFF. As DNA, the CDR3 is TGTGCCAGCAGCCCTGAAGCGGGGCGTTACAATGAGCAGTTCTTC.

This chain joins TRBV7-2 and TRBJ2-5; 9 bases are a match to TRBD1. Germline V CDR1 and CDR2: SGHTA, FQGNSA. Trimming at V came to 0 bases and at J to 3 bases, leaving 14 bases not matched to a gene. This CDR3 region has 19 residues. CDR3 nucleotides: TGTGCCAGCAGCTTAGCGGGGAAACTGATGGGACAGGGTGAAGAGACCCAGTACTTC. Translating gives CASSLAGKLMGQGEETQYF.

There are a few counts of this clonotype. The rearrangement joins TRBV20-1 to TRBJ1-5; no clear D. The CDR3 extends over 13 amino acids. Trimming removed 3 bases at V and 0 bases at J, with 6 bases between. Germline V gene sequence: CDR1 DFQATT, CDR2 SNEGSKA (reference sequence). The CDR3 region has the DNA TGCAGTGCTAGTGGCCATAGCAATCAGCCCCAGCATTTT. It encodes CSASGHSNQPQHF.

The CDR3 here is CASRSRQGAGNTIYF. The CDR3 DNA is TGTGCCAGCAGATCCCGACAGGGGGCTGGAAACACCATATATTTT. The chain employs TRBV12-3 or TRBV12-4 and TRBJ1-3; 9 nucleotides line up with TRBD1. V gave up 6 bases and J gave up 2 bases; unmatched junction bases: 5. The CDR3 runs to 15 residues.

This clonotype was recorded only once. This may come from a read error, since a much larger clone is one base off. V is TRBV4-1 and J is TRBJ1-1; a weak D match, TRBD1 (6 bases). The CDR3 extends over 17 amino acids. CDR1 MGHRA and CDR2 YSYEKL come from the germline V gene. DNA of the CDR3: TGCGCCAGCAGCCAAGACTCCGGACAGAGGATGAACACTGTAGCTTTCTTT. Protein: CASSQDSGQRMNTVAFF.

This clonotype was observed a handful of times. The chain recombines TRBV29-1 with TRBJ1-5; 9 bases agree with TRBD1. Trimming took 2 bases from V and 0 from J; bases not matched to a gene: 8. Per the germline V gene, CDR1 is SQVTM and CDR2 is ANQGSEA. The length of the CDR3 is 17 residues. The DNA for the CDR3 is TGCAGCGTTGAACAGGGGACAGGGACTTATAGCAATCAGCCCCAGCATTTT. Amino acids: CSVEQGTGTYSNQPQHF.

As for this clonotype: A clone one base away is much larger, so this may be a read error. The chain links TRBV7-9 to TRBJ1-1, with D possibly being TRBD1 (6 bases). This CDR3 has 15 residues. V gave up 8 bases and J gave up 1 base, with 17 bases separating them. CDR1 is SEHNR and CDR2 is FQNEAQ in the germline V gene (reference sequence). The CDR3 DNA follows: TGTGCCAGCGGCGAACGGGACACTGCGAACACTGAAGCTTTCTTT. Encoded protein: CASGERDTANTEAFF.

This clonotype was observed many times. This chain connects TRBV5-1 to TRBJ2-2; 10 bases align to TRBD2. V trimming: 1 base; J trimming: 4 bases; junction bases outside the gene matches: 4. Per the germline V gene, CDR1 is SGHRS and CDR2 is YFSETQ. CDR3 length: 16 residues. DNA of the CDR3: TGCGCCAGCAGCTTGCTAGCGGGGGCATTCACCGGGGAGCTGTTTTTT. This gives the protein CASSLLAGAFTGELFF.